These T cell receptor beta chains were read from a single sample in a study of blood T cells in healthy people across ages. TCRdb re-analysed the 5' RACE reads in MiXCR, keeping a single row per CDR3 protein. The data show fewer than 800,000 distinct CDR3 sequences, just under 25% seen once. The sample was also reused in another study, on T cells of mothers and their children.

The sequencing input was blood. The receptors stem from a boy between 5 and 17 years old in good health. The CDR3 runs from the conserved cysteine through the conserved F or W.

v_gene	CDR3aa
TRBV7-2	CASSFTGRGALHF
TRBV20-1	CSARGPGTGVGEQFF
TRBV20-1	CSATPHRGRYEQYF
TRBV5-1	CASSSWTSSSYNEQFF
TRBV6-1	CASSGTPYNEQFF
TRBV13	CASSLMGRVNTEAFF
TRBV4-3	CASSQATKPGLAEQETQYF
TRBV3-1	CASLQDRGSLQTQYF
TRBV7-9	CASSSPVTETQYF
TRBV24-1	CATRAGNNQPQHF
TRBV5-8	CASSFGVSSGGMDEQLF
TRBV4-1	CASSQSPTGTGRKDIQYF
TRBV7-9	CASSLGPSPLHF
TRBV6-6	CASSFALEQYF
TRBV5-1	CASSLEGTGYEQYF
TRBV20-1	CSARDNYGGIYEQYF
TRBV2	CASSEGFLAVSYNEQFF
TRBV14	CASSPGTPKQFF
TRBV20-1	CSARAHRGQRRETQYF
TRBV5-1	CASSGTYRGALRGYTF
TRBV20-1	CSARRLAGANSYEQYF
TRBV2	CASRTGRLTYEQYF
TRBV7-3	CASSRSGTTNEQHF
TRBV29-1	CSVEVPALGITYEQYF
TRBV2	CASRGSDLNSYEQYF
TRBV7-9	CASSPRGDRGPETQYF
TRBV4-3	CASSQDYSGAEQYF
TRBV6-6	CASSTTESPTNEKLFF
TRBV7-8	CASSLYTSGIHQFF
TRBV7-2	CASSFLVGSSYEQYF
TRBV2	CASSAAPGLATGEQYF
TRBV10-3	CAIRDRGRVDTQYF
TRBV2	CASTVGRGVTDMQYF
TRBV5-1	CASSIGQGNYGYTF
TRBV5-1	CASSLSSAIRDGEQFF
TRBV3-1	CASSPGLWQETQYF
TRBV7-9	CASSLVADEQYF
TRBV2	CASSATGTHTSRGEAFF
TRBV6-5	CASSSLKGADIQYF
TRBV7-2	CASRSERLLYNSPLHF
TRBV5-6	CASSQTLRYEQYF
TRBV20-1	CSASLGGNQPQHF
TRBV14	CASSQGGLSGNTIYF
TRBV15	CATTRDPYNEQFF
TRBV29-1	CSGGGGRTPYQETQYF
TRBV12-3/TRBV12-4	CASSRDRGSDEQYF
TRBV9	CASSVGGSPRSYNEQFF
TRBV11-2	CASSFWEIDVNTEAFF
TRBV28	CASSLRGAATYEQYF
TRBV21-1	CASSTDRARLRTLHF
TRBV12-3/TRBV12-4	CASTLRGAGEQYF
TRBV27	CAVNPSVPRETQYF
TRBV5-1	CASRDFRNTGELFF
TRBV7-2	CASSLLADISTDTQYF
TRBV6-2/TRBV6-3	CASSYPPVRSRTQYF